Each of the 3 T cell receptor beta chains below was sequenced from the same sample in a study of graft-versus-host responses after intestinal transplantation (dated by TCRdb to the early 2020s). The time point label here, explained by the study, means: cells obtained before transplantation from donor or recipient. Their cognate antigens are unknown. Library construction relied on the immunoSEQ multiplex PCR assay. TCRdb's version of the immuneACCESS table is confined to in-frame rearrangements and falls short of the full clone set. An unresolved V gene accounts for under half of the shortfall where checked; the remainder is of unknown origin. The table for this sample lists around 100,000 clones; around 92% of them were counted only once. The ten biggest clones cover 1.2% of the sample. Source: unstimulated CD8+ T cells sorted from spleen or lymph node cells, taken before transplant. The receptors were gathered from a human donor who was the organ donor for an intestinal transplant.

The chain joins TRBV4-3 to TRBJ2-7; a possible D gene is TRBD1 (5 bases). The V gene lost 0 bases and the J gene lost 7 bases, with 19 bases spanning the gap. The CDR3 runs 16 residues. Germline V gives CDR1 LGHNA, CDR2 YSLEER. The DNA for the CDR3 is TGCGCCAGCAGCCAAGACATCCAGGGCCTCCCTAGGGAGCAGTACTTC. Translated, it gives CASSQDIQGLPREQYF.

CDR3: CASSQAHLPWDTGELFF. In DNA, the CDR3 is TGCGCCAGCAGCCAAGCCCACCTCCCGTGGGACACCGGGGAGCTGTTTTTT. This sequence joins TRBV4-1 and TRBJ2-2, with no clear D. The V gene lost 1 base and the J gene lost 3 bases, with 15 bases spanning the gap. Germline values: CDR1 MGHRA, CDR2 YSYEKL. The CDR3 covers 17 residues.

The genes are TRBV18 and TRBJ2-1; TRBD2 might be the D (5 bases). CDR1 and CDR2 (germline): KGHSH, LQKENI. The CDR3 is 15 residues long. V was trimmed by 0 bases and J by 0 bases, leaving 6 bases between them. Here the CDR3 reads CASSPPGSSYNEQFF. Written as DNA, the CDR3 is TGTGCCAGCTCACCACCAGGGAGCTCCTACAATGAGCAGTTCTTC.